This T cell receptor beta chain was profiled in a study of T-cell memory formation after mild COVID-19. Findings of the study overall: Whether second-wave clones peaking at day 37 were SARS-CoV-2 specific went unconfirmed.

This CDR3 comprises 16 residues. Germline assignment: CDR1 SGHAT and CDR2 FQNNGV. The V segment lost 3 bases and the J segment 1 base; nucleotides outside the gene matches: 1. In TCRdb, the 5' RACE reads were re-called with MiXCR into one record per CDR3 protein. Of around 400,000 distinct CDR3 sequences in the sample, 24% are singletons; the top ten hold around 9%. This clonotype was found many times. No antigen is known for it. Sample: PBMCs or a T cell subset sorted from them (not recorded which). The receptor's source is an adult woman who had mild COVID-19 (a few samples of this study predate the infection). Cell type and time point are not known. The chain links TRBV11-2 to TRBJ2-3; 13 positions match TRBD2. The CDR3 DNA reads as TGTGCCAGCAGCTTCACTAGCGGGGGGGGCACAGATACGCAGTATTTT. Its protein is CASSFTSGGGTDTQYF.